This is a list of T cell receptor beta chains from one sample in a study of cytomegalovirus exposure and HLA in healthy donors. Data came from immunoSEQ multiplex PCR; TCRdb stores just in-frame clones and leaves some out. The table records around 150,000 clones, over 80% of them present only once. The sequencing input was PBMCs. The origin of the receptors is a girl aged 10 to 17 in good health and CMV-seropositive. Each CDR3 is given with its conserved first and last residue. A D gene is named only where the DNA matches it firmly. Size is stated for part of the rows, as once, few or many counts, or as a class when the clone is expanded.

J | D | V | size | DNA | CDR3
TRBJ2-7 | NA | TRBV9 | NA | TGTGCCAGCAGCGTAGTCCCTAGCTCTGTCTACGAGCAGTACTTC | CASSVVPSSVYEQYF
TRBJ2-7 | TRBD2 | TRBV15 | once | TGTGCCACCAGCAGGACGGGGACTAGCGGCTACGGGCAGTACTTC | CATSRTGTSGYGQYF
TRBJ2-7 | TRBD2 | TRBV27 | NA | TGTGCCAGCGTGGGCGGGGGGGGAACCTACGAGCAGTACTTC | CASVGGGGTYEQYF
TRBJ2-5 | TRBD2 | TRBV5-1 | NA | TGCGCCAGCAGCTCGGGACTAGCGGGAGGGCCTCAGGAGACCCAGTACTTC | CASSSGLAGGPQETQYF
TRBJ2-3 | TRBD2 | TRBV7-3 | NA | TGTGCCAGCAGCTCCCTCGGGTTCAGGGCTAGCGGGAACTCAAGAGATACGCAGTATTTT | CASSSLGFRASGNSRDTQYF
TRBJ1-2 | NA | TRBV2 | NA | TGTGCCAGCAGTGAAAACAGGAACTATGGCTACACCTTC | CASSENRNYGYTF
TRBJ2-1 | TRBD2 | TRBV9 | few | TGTGCCAGCAGCCAGACAAGGGCTAGCGGGAGTAGTAATGAGCAGTTCTTC | CASSQTRASGSSNEQFF
TRBJ2-5 | TRBD1 | TRBV30 | NA | TGTGCCAAACGCGGGACAGGACAAGAGACCCAGTACTTC | CAKRGTGQETQYF
TRBJ2-6 | TRBD2 | TRBV2 | NA | TGTGCCAGCAGTGGGCAGCGGGGGTACTCTGGGGCCAACGTCCTGACTTTC | CASSGQRGYSGANVLTF
TRBJ1-2 | NA | TRBV20-1 | NA | TGCAGTGAGTGGGCAAACTATGGCTACACCTTC | CSEWANYGYTF
TRBJ2-3 | TRBD2 | TRBV7-2 | few | TGTGCCAGCAGCCCCCGGCCTCTAGCGGGGGGAGCGGATACGCAGTATTTT | CASSPRPLAGGADTQYF
TRBJ2-1 | NA | TRBV30 | NA | TGTGCCTGGAGTACGACAGTCTATGAGCAGTTCTTC | CAWSTTVYEQFF
TRBJ1-1 | TRBD1 | TRBV19 | NA | TGTGCCAGTAGTATGGGACAGGGCGGGACTGAAGCTTTCTTT | CASSMGQGGTEAFF
TRBJ2-7 | TRBD1 | TRBV23-1 | NA | TGCGCCAGCAGTCGACGACAGGGGGCTATGTACGAGCAGTACTTC | CASSRRQGAMYEQYF
TRBJ1-1 | NA | TRBV30 | NA | TGTGCCTGCCCCGACAGCATGAACACTGAAGCTTTCTTT | CACPDSMNTEAFF
TRBJ2-7 | TRBD2 | TRBV5-6 | NA | TGTGCCAGCAGCTTGGGGCTAGCGGTCTACGAGCAGTACTTC | CASSLGLAVYEQYF
TRBJ2-1 | TRBD2 | TRBV19 | NA | TGTGCCAGTAGTAACGAGACTAGCTGGCGCTACAATGAGCAGTTCTTC | CASSNETSWRYNEQFF